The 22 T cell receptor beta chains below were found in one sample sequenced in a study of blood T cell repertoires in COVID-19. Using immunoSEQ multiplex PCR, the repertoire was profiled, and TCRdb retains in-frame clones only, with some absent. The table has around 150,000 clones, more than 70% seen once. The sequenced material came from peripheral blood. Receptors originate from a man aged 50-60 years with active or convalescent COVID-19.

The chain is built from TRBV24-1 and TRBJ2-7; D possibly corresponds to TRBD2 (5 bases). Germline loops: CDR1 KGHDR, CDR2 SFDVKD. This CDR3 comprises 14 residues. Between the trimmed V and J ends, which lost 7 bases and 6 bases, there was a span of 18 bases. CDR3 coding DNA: TGTGCCACCAGCCCCGGGCCCCCTAGCAGCGAGCAGTACTTC. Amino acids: CATSPGPPSSEQYF.

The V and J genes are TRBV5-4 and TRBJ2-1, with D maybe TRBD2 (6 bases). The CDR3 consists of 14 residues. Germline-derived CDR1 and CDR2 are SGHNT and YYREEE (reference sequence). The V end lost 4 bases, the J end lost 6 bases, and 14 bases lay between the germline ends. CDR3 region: CASSGGDFTNEQFF. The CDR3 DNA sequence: TGTGCCAGCAGCGGCGGGGACTTCACCAATGAGCAGTTCTTC.

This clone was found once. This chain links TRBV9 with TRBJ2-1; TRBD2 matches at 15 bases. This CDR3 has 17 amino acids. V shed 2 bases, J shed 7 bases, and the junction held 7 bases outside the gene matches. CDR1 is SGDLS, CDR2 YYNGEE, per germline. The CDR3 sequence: CASSVEAGTSGRNEQFF. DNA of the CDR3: TGTGCCAGCAGCGTGGAGGCAGGGACTAGCGGGAGGAATGAGCAGTTCTTC.

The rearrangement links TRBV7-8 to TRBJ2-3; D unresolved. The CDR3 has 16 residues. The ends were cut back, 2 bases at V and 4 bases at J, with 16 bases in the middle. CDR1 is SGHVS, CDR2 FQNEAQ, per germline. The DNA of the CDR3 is TGTGCCAGCAGCTTAAGGTCCAAGCCAGGCGCAGATACGCAGTATTTT. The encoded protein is CASSLRSKPGADTQYF.

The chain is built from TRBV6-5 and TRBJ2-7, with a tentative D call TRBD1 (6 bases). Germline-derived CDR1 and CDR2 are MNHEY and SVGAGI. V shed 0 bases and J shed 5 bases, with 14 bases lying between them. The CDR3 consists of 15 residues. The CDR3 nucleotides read TGTGCCAGCAGTTACTCGACGAGGGGGACGAACGAGCAGTACTTC. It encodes CASSYSTRGTNEQYF.

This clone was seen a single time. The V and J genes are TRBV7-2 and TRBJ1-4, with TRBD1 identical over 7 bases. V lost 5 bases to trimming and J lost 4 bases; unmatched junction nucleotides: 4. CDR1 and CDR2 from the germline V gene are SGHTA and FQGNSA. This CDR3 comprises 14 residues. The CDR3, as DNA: TGTGCCAGCAGCAACCGGGACAGTAATGAAAAACTGTTTTTT. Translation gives CASSNRDSNEKLFF.

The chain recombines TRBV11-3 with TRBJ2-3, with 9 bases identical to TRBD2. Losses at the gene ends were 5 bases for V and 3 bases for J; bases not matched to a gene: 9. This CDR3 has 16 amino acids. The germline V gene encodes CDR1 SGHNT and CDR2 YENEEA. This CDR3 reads CASSLTSGEPTDTQYF. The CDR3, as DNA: TGTGCCAGCAGCCTGACTAGCGGAGAACCAACAGATACGCAGTATTTT. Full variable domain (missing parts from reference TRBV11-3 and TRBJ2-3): EAGVVQSPRYKIIEKKQPVAFWCNPISGHNTLYWYLQNLGQGPELLIRYENEEAVDDSQLPKDRFSAERLKGVDSTLKIQPAELGDSAVYLCASSLTSGEPTDTQYFGPGTRLTVL.

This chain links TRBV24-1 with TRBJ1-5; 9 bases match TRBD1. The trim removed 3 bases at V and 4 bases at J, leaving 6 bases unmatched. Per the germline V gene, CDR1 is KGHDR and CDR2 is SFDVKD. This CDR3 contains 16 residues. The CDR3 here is CATSDPGTGSNQPQHF. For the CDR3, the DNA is TGTGCCACCAGTGATCCCGGGACAGGGTCAAATCAGCCCCAGCATTTT.

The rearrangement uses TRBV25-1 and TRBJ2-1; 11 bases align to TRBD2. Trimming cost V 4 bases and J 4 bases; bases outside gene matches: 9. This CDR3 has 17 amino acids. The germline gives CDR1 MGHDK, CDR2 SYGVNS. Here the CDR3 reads CASSGGLAGGPYNEQFF. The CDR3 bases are TGTGCCAGCAGTGGGGGATTAGCGGGAGGGCCGTACAATGAGCAGTTCTTC.

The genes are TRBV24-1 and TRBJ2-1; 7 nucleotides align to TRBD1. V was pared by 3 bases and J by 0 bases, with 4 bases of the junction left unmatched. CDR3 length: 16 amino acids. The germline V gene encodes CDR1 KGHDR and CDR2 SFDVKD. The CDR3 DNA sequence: TGTGCCACCAGTGATACGACAGGGAGCTCCTACAATGAGCAGTTCTTC. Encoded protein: CATSDTTGSSYNEQFF.

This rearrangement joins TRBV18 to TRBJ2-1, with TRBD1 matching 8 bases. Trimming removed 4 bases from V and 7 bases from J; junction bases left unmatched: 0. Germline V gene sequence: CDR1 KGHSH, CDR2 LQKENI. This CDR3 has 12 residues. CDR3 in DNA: TGTGCCAGCTCACGACAGGGGAATGAGCAGTTCTTC. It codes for CASSRQGNEQFF.

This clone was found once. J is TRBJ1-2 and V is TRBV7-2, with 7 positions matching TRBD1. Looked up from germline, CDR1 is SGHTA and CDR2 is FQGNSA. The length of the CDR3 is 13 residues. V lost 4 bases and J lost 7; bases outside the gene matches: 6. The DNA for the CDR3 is TGTGCCAGCAGCTCACCGGGGACAGCTGGCTACACCTTC. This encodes CASSSPGTAGYTF.

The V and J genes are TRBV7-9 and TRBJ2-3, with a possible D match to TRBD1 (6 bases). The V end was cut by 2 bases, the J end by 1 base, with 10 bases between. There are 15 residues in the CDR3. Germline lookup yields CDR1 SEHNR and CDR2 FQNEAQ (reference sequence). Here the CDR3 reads CASSLTQGRTDTQYF. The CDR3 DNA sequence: TGTGCCAGCAGCTTAACACAGGGCCGCACAGATACGCAGTATTTT.

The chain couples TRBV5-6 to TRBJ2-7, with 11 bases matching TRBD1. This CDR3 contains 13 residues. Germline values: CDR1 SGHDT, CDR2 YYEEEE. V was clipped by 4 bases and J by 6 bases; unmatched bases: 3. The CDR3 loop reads CASSNGTGGEQYF. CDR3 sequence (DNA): TGTGCCAGCAGCAACGGGACAGGGGGCGAGCAGTACTTC.

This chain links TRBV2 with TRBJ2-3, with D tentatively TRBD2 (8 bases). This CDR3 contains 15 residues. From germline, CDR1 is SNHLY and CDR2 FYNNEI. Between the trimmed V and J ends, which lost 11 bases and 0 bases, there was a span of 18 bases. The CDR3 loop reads CAASGRGPSTDTQYF. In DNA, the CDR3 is TGTGCCGCCTCCGGGAGGGGGCCGAGCACAGATACGCAGTATTTT. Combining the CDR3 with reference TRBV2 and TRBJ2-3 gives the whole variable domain EPEVTQTPSHQVTQMGQEVILRCVPISNHLYFYWYRQILGQKVEFLVSFYNNEISEKSEIFDDQFSVERPDGSNFTLKIRSTKLEDSAMYFCAASGRGPSTDTQYFGPGTRLTVL.

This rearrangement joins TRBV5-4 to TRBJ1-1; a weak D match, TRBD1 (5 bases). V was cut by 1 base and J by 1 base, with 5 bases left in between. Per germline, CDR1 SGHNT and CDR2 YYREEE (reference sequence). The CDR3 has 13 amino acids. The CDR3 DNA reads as TGTGCCAGCAGCTTGAGGGGGAACACTGAAGCTTTCTTT. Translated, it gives CASSLRGNTEAFF. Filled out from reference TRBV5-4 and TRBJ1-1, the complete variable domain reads ETGVTQSPTHLIKTRGQQVTLRCSSQSGHNTVSWYQQALGQGPQFIFQYYREEENGRGNFPPRFSGLQFPNYSSELNVNALELDDSALYLCASSLRGNTEAFFGQGTRLTVV.

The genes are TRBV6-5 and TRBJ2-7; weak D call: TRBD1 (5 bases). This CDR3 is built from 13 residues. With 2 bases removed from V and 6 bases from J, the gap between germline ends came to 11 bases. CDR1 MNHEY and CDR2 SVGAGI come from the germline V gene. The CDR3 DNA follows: TGTGCCAGCAGTTACAGAACAGGTAGCGAGCAGTACTTC. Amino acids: CASSYRTGSEQYF.

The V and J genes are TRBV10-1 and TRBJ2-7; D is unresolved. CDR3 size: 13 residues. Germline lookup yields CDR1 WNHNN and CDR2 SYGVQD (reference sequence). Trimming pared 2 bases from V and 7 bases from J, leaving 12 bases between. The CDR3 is CASSENLFREQYF. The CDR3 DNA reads TGCGCCAGCAGTGAGAATCTATTCCGAGAGCAGTACTTC.

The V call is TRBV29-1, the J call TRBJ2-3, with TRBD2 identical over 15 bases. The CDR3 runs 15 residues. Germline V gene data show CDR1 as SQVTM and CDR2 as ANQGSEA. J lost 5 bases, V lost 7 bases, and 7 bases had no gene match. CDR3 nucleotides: TGCAGCGCATGGACTAGCGGGAGGGCCTTAGATACGCAGTATTTT. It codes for CSAWTSGRALDTQYF.

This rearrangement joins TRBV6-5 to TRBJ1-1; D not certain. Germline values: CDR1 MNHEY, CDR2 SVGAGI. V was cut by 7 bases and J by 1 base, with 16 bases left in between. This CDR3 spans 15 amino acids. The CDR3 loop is CASTPGGKTNTEAFF. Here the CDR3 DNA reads TGTGCCAGCACCCCCGGCGGGAAGACGAACACTGAAGCTTTCTTT.

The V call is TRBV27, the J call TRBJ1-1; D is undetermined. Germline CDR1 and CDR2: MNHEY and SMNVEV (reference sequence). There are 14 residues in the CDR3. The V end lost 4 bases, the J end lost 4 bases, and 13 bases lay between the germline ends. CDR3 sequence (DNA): TGTGCCAGCAGTTCCAATCCCCGCGGCACTGAAGCTTTCTTT. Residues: CASSSNPRGTEAFF.

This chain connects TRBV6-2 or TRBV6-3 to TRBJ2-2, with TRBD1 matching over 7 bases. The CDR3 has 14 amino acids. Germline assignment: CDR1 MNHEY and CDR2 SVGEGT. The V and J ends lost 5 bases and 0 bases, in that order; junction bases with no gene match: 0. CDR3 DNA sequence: TGTGCCAGCAGTACAGGGGCGAACACCGGGGAGCTGTTTTTT. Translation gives CASSTGANTGELFF.